This TCR beta chain was profiled in a study of T cell clones after liver transplantation. The method was immunoSEQ multiplex PCR; TCRdb's version includes in-frame clones alone and lacks a portion of them. This table has 20,000 to 30,000 clones, around two thirds appearing once. The table lists this clone with a few counts. The receptor was derived from a human donor who received a liver transplant. The sequences come from CD4+ T cells from blood, collected before liver transplant.

The CDR3, as DNA: TGTGCCAGCAGCTTAGGGACAGGGAACGGCTACACCTTC. Its translation is CASSLGTGNGYTF. The gene calls are TRBV7-9 and TRBJ1-2; 8 bases align to TRBD1. Germline-derived CDR1 and CDR2 are SEHNR and FQNEAQ (reference sequence). The CDR3 runs 13 residues. Losses at the gene ends were 1 base for V and 8 bases for J; bases not matched to a gene: 3. Full variable domain (rest looked up from reference TRBV7-9 and TRBJ1-2): DTGVSQNPRHKITKRGQNVTFRCDPISEHNRLYWYRQTLGQGPEFLTYFQNEAQLEKSRLLSDRFSAERPKGSFSTLEIQRTEQGDSAMYLCASSLGTGNGYTFGSGTRLTVV.